Listed here are 28 T cell receptor beta chains from one sample, sequenced in a study of cytomegalovirus exposure and HLA in healthy donors. This PCR relied on a set of 60 Vbeta primers and 13 Jbeta primers. Profiling relied on immunoSEQ multiplex PCR, and the TCRdb table lists in-frame clones only, not all of them. The sample includes 220,000 or so clones, roughly 70% seen only once; the top ten take 1.8%. The sequencing input was PBMCs. These receptors were collected from a woman aged 25 to 39 in good health and CMV-seronegative.

The chain has TRBV27 and TRBJ1-1; D perhaps matches TRBD1 (5 bases). Germline values: CDR1 MNHEY, CDR2 SMNVEV (reference sequence). Trimming took 3 bases from V and 5 from J, leaving 10 bases between them. The CDR3 consists of 13 residues. Here the CDR3 reads CASSFMGGTEAFF. The CDR3 DNA is TGTGCCAGCAGTTTTATGGGGGGAACTGAAGCTTTCTTT.

The chain joins TRBV5-5 to TRBJ1-1; tentative D call: TRBD1 (5 bases). Between the trimmed V and J ends, which lost 0 bases and 4 bases, there was a span of 10 bases. CDR3 size: 14 residues. CDR1 and CDR2 (germline): SGHKS, YYEKEE (reference sequence). The CDR3 DNA sequence: TGTGCCAGCAGCTTGGTAGGGACTCTCACTGAAGCTTTCTTT. Translated: CASSLVGTLTEAFF.

J is TRBJ1-2 and V is TRBV6-1; 7 bases align to TRBD1. Germline V gene lookup returns CDR1 MNHNS and CDR2 SASEGT. V was pared by 7 bases and J by 4 bases, with 9 bases of the junction left unmatched. This CDR3 region has 14 residues. CDR3 loop: CASKGTALFYGYTF. The CDR3 DNA follows: TGTGCCAGCAAGGGGACAGCCCTCTTCTATGGCTACACCTTC.

This clone was found a few times. The chain is built from TRBV5-6 and TRBJ1-3, with 7 bases matching TRBD1. CDR3 length equals 19 residues. V was clipped by 4 bases and J by 0 bases; unmatched bases: 16. Germline values: CDR1 SGHDT, CDR2 YYEEEE. The CDR3 loop reads CASSRTGTALHFSGNTIYF. CDR3 nucleotide sequence: TGTGCCAGCAGCCGAACCGGGACAGCCCTGCATTTCTCTGGAAACACCATATATTTT.

This clone was observed once. V is TRBV7-8 and J is TRBJ2-5; D not resolved. Germline V gene data show CDR1 as SGHVS and CDR2 as FQNEAQ. The CDR3 extends over 13 amino acids. V was pared by 5 bases and J by 1 base, with 8 bases between. In DNA form, the CDR3 reads TGTGCCAGCAGCCCTGGCCTCCAAGAGACCCAGTACTTC. Residues: CASSPGLQETQYF.

This clone showed up just once. V usage is TRBV5-5 and J usage is TRBJ1-1; D perhaps matches TRBD1 (5 bases). Trimming cost V 0 bases and J 4 bases, with 13 bases left between them. The CDR3 runs to 15 residues. The germline V gene encodes CDR1 SGHKS and CDR2 YYEKEE (reference sequence). This chain's CDR3 is CASSLAGLLSTEAFF. As DNA, the CDR3 is TGTGCCAGCAGCTTGGCGGGACTTTTAAGCACTGAAGCTTTCTTT.

The chain has TRBV7-9 and TRBJ1-1, with D possibly matching TRBD1 (5 bases). CDR1 and CDR2 from the germline V gene are SEHNR and FQNEAQ (reference sequence). This CDR3 spans 16 amino acids. Trimming pared 5 bases from V and 1 base from J, leaving 17 bases between. Here the CDR3 reads CASSRTYGGSNTEAFF. The CDR3 DNA is TGTGCCAGCAGCCGGACCTACGGGGGGTCGAACACTGAAGCTTTCTTT.

The V call is TRBV18, the J call TRBJ1-6; D uncertain. The CDR3 has 13 amino acids. The germline CDR1 and CDR2 sequences are KGHSH and LQKENI. V was pared by 6 bases and J by 9 bases, with 12 bases between. The CDR3 nucleotides read TGTGCCAGCTCCACGGAGGGAACTTCACCCCTCCACTTT. Its translation: CASSTEGTSPLHF.

V gene TRBV29-1 combines with J gene TRBJ2-1; 10 nucleotides align to TRBD2. Germline assignment: CDR1 SQVTM and CDR2 ANQGSEA. This CDR3 comprises 13 residues. In DNA form, the CDR3 reads TGCAGTACCGGGACTAGCGCGTACAATGAGCAGTTCTTC. It encodes CSTGTSAYNEQFF.

The rearrangement joins TRBV5-4 to TRBJ1-1, with a tentative D call TRBD1 (5 bases). Looked up from germline, CDR1 is SGHNT and CDR2 is YYREEE (reference sequence). Trimming took 4 bases from V and 3 from J, leaving 10 bases between them. This CDR3 is 13 amino acids long. This CDR3 reads CASSAQVDTEAFF. The CDR3 bases are TGTGCCAGCAGCGCACAGGTGGACACTGAAGCTTTCTTT.

The chain employs TRBV6-5 and TRBJ2-5; the D is unclear. This CDR3 spans 13 amino acids. Trimming shortened V by 3 bases and J by 5 bases, and 10 bases separated the two germline ends. Germline V lookup: CDR1 MNHEY, CDR2 SVGAGI. The CDR3: CASSYNRGETQYF. The CDR3 DNA reads TGTGCCAGCAGTTATAACCGAGGCGAGACCCAGTACTTC.

The genes are TRBV10-3 and TRBJ1-2; 8 positions agree with TRBD1. The germline CDR1 and CDR2 sequences are ENHRY and SYGVKD. J was trimmed by 2 bases and V by 6 bases; bases with no gene match: 5. The CDR3 loop spans 14 amino acids. This chain's CDR3 is CAIRERQGNYGYTF. The CDR3 DNA reads TGTGCCATCAGGGAGCGACAGGGGAACTATGGCTACACCTTC.

V and J are TRBV19 and TRBJ2-7, with a tentative D call TRBD2 (6 bases). Germline V lookup: CDR1 LNHDA, CDR2 SQIVND (reference sequence). V was clipped by 3 bases and J by 5 bases, with 17 bases between them. The length of the CDR3 is 15 residues. The CDR3: CASSIQLAGGDEQYF. CDR3 nucleotide sequence: TGTGCCAGTAGTATCCAACTAGCAGGAGGCGACGAGCAGTACTTC.

The V gene is TRBV6-6, the J gene TRBJ2-3; D perhaps matches TRBD2 (5 bases). Between the trimmed V and J ends, which lost 3 bases and 4 bases, there was a span of 11 bases. This CDR3 has 14 amino acids. In germline, CDR1 is MNHNY, CDR2 SVGAGI (reference sequence). This chain's CDR3 is CASSYLLAADTQYF. The DNA of the CDR3 is TGTGCCAGCAGTTATCTGCTAGCTGCAGATACGCAGTATTTT.

In its sample, this clone was seen once. The chain recombines TRBV9 with TRBJ2-3; D may be TRBD2 (5 bases). This CDR3 contains 16 residues. Germline CDR1 SGDLS, CDR2 YYNGEE. V gave up 0 bases and J gave up 1 base, with 12 bases separating them. In nucleotides, the CDR3 is TGTGCCAGCAGCGTAGACCGGGGAGCGGGCACAGATACGCAGTATTTT. Encoded protein: CASSVDRGAGTDTQYF. Full variable domain (remainder filled in from reference TRBV9 and TRBJ2-3): DSGVTQTPKHLITATGQRVTLRCSPRSGDLSVYWYQQSLDQGLQFLIQYYNGEERAKGNILERFSAQQFPDLHSELNLSSLELGDSALYFCASSVDRGAGTDTQYFGPGTRLTVL.

This chain connects TRBV14 to TRBJ1-1, with D possibly being TRBD1 (5 bases). V was clipped by 0 bases and J by 4 bases, with 12 bases between them. This CDR3 comprises 15 residues. CDR1 is SGHDN and CDR2 is FVKESK in the germline V gene. The CDR3 loop reads CASSQEVGGGTEAFF. CDR3 sequence (DNA): TGTGCCAGCAGCCAAGAGGTGGGGGGAGGCACTGAAGCTTTCTTT.

V is TRBV30 and J is TRBJ2-1, with D perhaps matching TRBD2 (5 bases). Germline assignment: CDR1 GTSNPN and CDR2 SVGIG (reference sequence). The CDR3 runs to 13 residues. The ends were cut back, 6 bases at V and 5 bases at J, with 14 bases in the middle. CDR3 DNA: TGTGCCTGCGACTACCCGAAAAACAATGAGCAGTTCTTC. Translated: CACDYPKNNEQFF.

This clone occurred once. V and J are TRBV7-8 and TRBJ1-6; 9 bases align to TRBD1. Germline CDR1 SGHVS, CDR2 FQNEAQ. The CDR3 length is 17 residues. The V segment lost 7 bases and the J segment 6 bases; nucleotides outside the gene matches: 13. Written as DNA, the CDR3 is TGTGCCAGCACCCCCGCCATACAGGGGGCAGCTAATTCACCCCTCCACTTT. Translated, it gives CASTPAIQGAANSPLHF. The whole variable domain, filled in from reference TRBV7-8 and TRBJ1-6, reads GAGVSQSPRYKVAKRGQDVALRCDPISGHVSLFWYQQALGQGPEFLTYFQNEAQLDKSGLPSDRFFAERPEGSVSTLKIQRTQQEDSAVYLCASTPAIQGAANSPLHFGNGTRLTVT.

This clone has only a few counts. CDR3 nucleotide sequence: TGTGCCAGCAGTCTCGGGACTAGCGGGGGGGTGGAGCAGTTCTTC. This gives the protein CASSLGTSGGVEQFF. The V call is TRBV6-5, the J call TRBJ2-1; 16 bases match TRBD2. This CDR3 contains 15 residues. With V trimmed by 5 bases and J by 10 bases, 5 bases remained unmatched. Germline V lookup: CDR1 MNHEY, CDR2 SVGAGI.

This chain joins TRBV4-1 and TRBJ2-7, with 7 nucleotides matching TRBD2. V trimming: 2 bases; J trimming: 5 bases; junction bases outside the gene matches: 9. The CDR3 length is 15 residues. Germline V lookup: CDR1 MGHRA, CDR2 YSYEKL. The CDR3 loop reads CASSQFSAGSDEQYF. In nucleotides, the CDR3 is TGCGCCAGCAGCCAATTTTCAGCGGGATCAGACGAGCAGTACTTC.

The rearrangement links TRBV19 to TRBJ2-5, with 7 positions matching TRBD1. The CDR3 has 14 residues. J lost 11 bases, V lost 7 bases, and 16 bases had no gene match. Germline CDR1 reads LNHDA; CDR2 reads SQIVND (reference sequence). Here the CDR3 reads CASKGTASRSEQYF. In DNA, the CDR3 is TGTGCCAGTAAGGGGACAGCCTCCCGCTCGGAGCAGTACTTC.

The chain uses TRBV6-1 and TRBJ1-5, with 11 bases lining up with TRBD1. This CDR3 has 15 residues. Germline CDR1 and CDR2: MNHNS and SASEGT. V was clipped by 6 bases and J by 5 bases; unmatched bases: 6. CDR3 sequence: CASSPGTGGDQPQHF. The CDR3 DNA reads as TGTGCCAGCAGCCCCGGGACAGGGGGGGATCAGCCCCAGCATTTT.

The V call is TRBV5-1, the J call TRBJ2-1; the match to TRBD1 covers 8 bases. J lost 8 bases, V lost 4 bases, and 5 bases had no gene match. Germline V gene data show CDR1 as SGHRS and CDR2 as YFSETQ. CDR3 length: 13 residues. This chain's CDR3 is CASSPDRAYEQFF. CDR3 DNA: TGCGCCAGCAGCCCGGACAGGGCCTATGAGCAGTTCTTC.

The chain recombines TRBV5-6 with TRBJ1-4, with TRBD1 identical over 9 bases. V gave up 4 bases and J gave up 0 bases; unmatched junction bases: 10. CDR3 size: 18 residues. The germline gives CDR1 SGHDT, CDR2 YYEEEE. CDR3 amino acids: CASSAGGTGKSTNEKLFF. As DNA, the CDR3 is TGTGCCAGCAGCGCCGGAGGGACAGGGAAGTCAACTAATGAAAAACTGTTTTTT.

As concerns this clone: Relative to the germline gene, one junction end is altered; a read error may explain this. The J gene is TRBJ1-3, the V gene TRBV18; tentatively, D is TRBD1 (6 bases). The CDR3 has 17 amino acids. CDR1 and CDR2 (germline): KGHSH, LQKENI. The CDR3 loop reads CASSPGRRGGTGNAIYF. The CDR3 bases are TGTGCCAGCTCCCCGGGCCGACGGGGGGGCACTGGAAACGCCATATATTTT.

This sequence joins TRBV6-6 and TRBJ1-2; 7 bases are shared with TRBD1. The V gene end was trimmed by 6 bases and the J gene end by 2 bases; junction bases not matched to a gene: 0. CDR1 and CDR2 from the germline V gene are MNHNY and SVGAGI (reference sequence). CDR3 size: 12 residues. The CDR3 spells CASRGQNYGYTF. In DNA, the CDR3 is TGTGCCAGCAGGGGACAGAACTATGGCTACACCTTC.

V usage is TRBV6-1 and J usage is TRBJ2-7, with D perhaps matching TRBD1 (6 bases). V shed 5 bases and J shed 2 bases, with 16 bases lying between them. The CDR3 is 15 residues long. CDR1 MNHNS and CDR2 SASEGT come from the germline V gene. CDR3 coding DNA: TGTGCCAGCAGTCCAGACAGGTTTATTACCTACGAGCAGTACTTC. Its translation: CASSPDRFITYEQYF.

This chain connects TRBV21-1 to TRBJ2-7; the table assigns TRBD2, which was not confirmed against the DNA. TRBV21-1 is deemed a pseudogene. The CDR3 has 17 residues. CDR3 sequence reads: CASSKKTSGANSYEQYF. In DNA form, the CDR3 reads TGTGCCAGCAGCAAAAAAACTAGCGGGGCAAACTCCTACGAGCAGTACTTC.